The rows below give T cell receptor beta chains drawn from one sample of a study of blood T cell repertoires in COVID-19. Sequencing was performed with immunoSEQ multiplex PCR; in TCRdb, only in-frame clones are kept and a portion is missing. The table has around 65,000 clones, around 86% seen once. The sequenced sample consisted of peripheral blood. The receptors were sampled from a human donor in a cohort sampled during active COVID-19. Each CDR3 is given with its conserved first and last residue. A D gene is named only where the DNA matches it firmly. Clone size is shown for a subset of rows, as once, few, many or a class of expanded clone.

CDR3: CASKLAGGSYEQYF
DNA: TGTGCCAGCAAACTAGCGGGAGGGTCGTACGAGCAGTACTTC
size: once
D: TRBD2
J: TRBJ2-7
length: 14
V: TRBV25-1

CDR3: CASSLGSGSSGNTIYF
DNA: TGTGCCAGCAGCTTAGGGTCGGGGAGCTCTGGAAACACCATATATTTT
size: .
D: .
J: TRBJ1-3
length: 16
V: TRBV7-8

CDR3: CASEIGVGNEQFF
DNA: TGTGCCAGCGAGATAGGAGTAGGCAATGAGCAGTTCTTC
size: .
D: .
J: TRBJ2-1
length: 13
V: TRBV7-9

CDR3: CASSPSGTYNEQFF
DNA: TGTGCCAGCAGTCCTAGCGGGACCTACAATGAGCAGTTCTTC
size: .
D: TRBD2
J: TRBJ2-1
length: 14
V: TRBV27

CDR3: CASSYSTTSEQFF
DNA: TGTGCCAGCAGTTACTCTACTACTTCCGAGCAGTTCTTC
size: .
D: .
J: TRBJ2-1
length: 13
V: TRBV6-2/TRBV6-3

CDR3: CASSSSGKKGYNEQFF
DNA: TGTGCCAGCAGTTCTAGCGGGAAGAAAGGGTACAATGAGCAGTTCTTC
size: .
D: TRBD2
J: TRBJ2-1
length: 16
V: TRBV25-1

CDR3: CASSMGSNQPQHF
DNA: TGTGCCAGTAGTATGGGCAGCAATCAGCCCCAGCATTTT
size: medium-sized
D: .
J: TRBJ1-5
length: 13
V: TRBV19

CDR3: CASRPGLFTGELFF
DNA: TGTGCCAGCAGACCTGGACTTTTCACCGGGGAGCTGTTTTTT
size: .
D: .
J: TRBJ2-2
length: 14
V: TRBV27

CDR3: CASSQSFGSGDTQYF
DNA: TGTGCCAGCTCACAATCCTTCGGGTCCGGAGATACGCAGTATTTT
size: .
D: .
J: TRBJ2-3
length: 15
V: TRBV18

CDR3: CASSQSGHRGTNEKLFF
DNA: TGCGCCAGCAGTCAATCAGGGCACAGGGGGACTAATGAAAAACTGTTTTTT
size: .
D: TRBD1
J: TRBJ1-4
length: 17
V: TRBV23-1

CDR3: CASSIALRGSYEQYF
DNA: TGTGCCAGTAGTATAGCCCTCAGGGGTAGCTACGAGCAGTACTTC
size: .
D: .
J: TRBJ2-7
length: 15
V: TRBV19

CDR3: CASSKVSGWGQPQHF
DNA: TGTGCCAGTAGTAAAGTTTCAGGGTGGGGTCAGCCCCAGCATTTT
size: .
D: .
J: TRBJ1-5
length: 15
V: TRBV19

CDR3: CASSPSSKGGSTEAFF
DNA: TGTGCCAGCAGCCCGAGTTCGAAGGGGGGGAGTACTGAAGCTTTCTTT
size: .
D: .
J: TRBJ1-1
length: 16
V: TRBV7-2

CDR3: CASRARSGGGGKNIQYF
DNA: TGTGCCAGCAGAGCCCGTAGCGGAGGAGGAGGCAAAAACATTCAGTACTTC
size: .
D: .
J: TRBJ2-4
length: 17
V: TRBV28

CDR3: CASSPDRASSGELFF
DNA: TGTGCCAGCTCACCAGACAGGGCTTCGAGCGGGGAGCTGTTTTTT
size: .
D: TRBD1
J: TRBJ2-2
length: 15
V: TRBV18

CDR3: CASSLGGQTTTEAFF
DNA: TGTGCCAGCAGCTTAGGGGGACAGACGACGACTGAAGCTTTCTTT
size: .
D: TRBD1
J: TRBJ1-1
length: 15
V: TRBV7-3

CDR3: CASSRSSGRGETQYF
DNA: TGTGCCAGCAGTCGGTCTAGCGGGAGGGGAGAGACCCAGTACTTC
size: .
D: TRBD2
J: TRBJ2-5
length: 15
V: TRBV2

CDR3: CASSESHNPNEQYF
DNA: TGTGCCAGCAGCGAGTCCCATAACCCAAACGAGCAGTACTTC
size: .
D: .
J: TRBJ2-7
length: 14
V: TRBV5-4

CDR3: CASSSGLAGEPYEQYF
DNA: TGTGCCAGCAGCTCGGGACTAGCGGGAGAGCCTTACGAGCAGTACTTC
size: .
D: TRBD2
J: TRBJ2-7
length: 16
V: TRBV7-9

CDR3: CASFTSLAGPTGELFF
DNA: TGTGCCAGCTTCACCTCACTAGCGGGCCCCACCGGGGAGCTGTTTTTT
size: once
D: TRBD2
J: TRBJ2-2
length: 16
V: TRBV18

CDR3: CASSPAGSSRPEQYF
DNA: TGTGCCAGCAGTCCCGCCGGGAGCTCCCGCCCCGAGCAGTACTTC
size: .
D: .
J: TRBJ2-7
length: 15
V: TRBV28

CDR3: CASSPRQGTSNYGYTF
DNA: TGTGCCAGCTCACCACGACAGGGCACCTCAAACTATGGCTACACCTTC
size: .
D: TRBD1
J: TRBJ1-2
length: 16
V: TRBV18

CDR3: CASSLEGRVQFF
DNA: TGTGCCAGCAGTTTAGAAGGGCGGGTCCAGTTCTTC
size: .
D: .
J: TRBJ2-1
length: 12
V: TRBV27

CDR3: CASGLGGVNEKLFF
DNA: TGTGCCAGCGGGCTAGGGGGGGTAAACGAAAAACTGTTTTTT
size: .
D: .
J: TRBJ1-4
length: 14
V: TRBV9

CDR3: CASKIVGSASPLHF
DNA: TGTGCCAGTAAAATCGTCGGGTCTGCTTCACCCCTCCACTTT
size: .
D: .
J: TRBJ1-6
length: 14
V: TRBV19

CDR3: CASSQDPGGTSYEQYF
DNA: TGCGCCAGCAGCCAAGATCCCGGCGGGACCTCCTACGAGCAGTACTTC
size: .
D: .
J: TRBJ2-7
length: 16
V: TRBV4-1

CDR3: CASSPRQGLNEKLFF
DNA: TGTGCCAGCAGTCCTAGACAGGGATTAAATGAAAAACTGTTTTTT
size: .
D: TRBD1
J: TRBJ1-4
length: 15
V: TRBV2

CDR3: CASRARSVNIQYF
DNA: TGTGCCAGCAGAGCGCGTTCAGTGAACATTCAGTACTTC
size: .
D: .
J: TRBJ2-4
length: 13
V: TRBV28

CDR3: CASSYGTGGVETQYF
DNA: TGTGCCAGCAGTTACGGGACAGGGGGAGTGGAGACCCAGTACTTC
size: .
D: TRBD1
J: TRBJ2-5
length: 15
V: TRBV6-6

CDR3: CASQGRDEQYF
DNA: TGTGCCAGCCAGGGGCGGGACGAGCAGTACTTC
size: .
D: .
J: TRBJ2-7
length: 11
V: TRBV9